A selection of T cell receptor beta chains follows, all from one sample in a study of T and B cells in COVID-19 patients. TCRdb fed the multiplex PCR reads into MiXCR, producing one record per CDR3 protein. Here the sample spans 5,500 to 7,000 distinct CDR3 sequences, 25% to 30% being singletons. Sequencing input: blood. The origin of the receptors is a human donor with active COVID-19. Both conserved end residues are part of each CDR3. The D gene is left open where the match is weak. Size is omitted from some rows. Given values are once, few, many or a class for expanded clones.

TRBJ2-3	-	-	TRBV28	CASRGLGNPDTQYF	TGTGCCAGCAGGGGGTTAGGGAATCCAGATACGCAGTATTTT
TRBJ1-2	-	-	TRBV7-6	CASTPEDGYTF	TGTGCCAGCACCCCAGAGGATGGCTACACCTTC
TRBJ2-5	TRBD1	once	TRBV6-5	CASSYSRGQGQETQYF	TGTGCCAGCAGTTACTCAAGGGGACAGGGCCAAGAGACCCAGTACTTC
TRBJ2-7	-	-	TRBV5-1	CASSLTSPYEQYF	TGCGCCAGCAGCTTGACCTCCCCCTACGAGCAGTACTTC
TRBJ2-1	-	once	TRBV21-1	CASSKGPSGRNGPILNEQFF	TGTGCCAGCAGCAAGGGTCCTAGCGGGAGGAACGGTCCGATTCTCAATGAGCAGTTCTTC
TRBJ1-2	-	few	TRBV6-5	CASSTSLRYTF	TGTGCCAGCAGTACAAGTCTGAGGTACACCTTC
TRBJ2-3	TRBD2	-	TRBV27	CASTTGTSGSTDTQYF	TGTGCCAGCACTACCGGGACTAGCGGGTCCACAGATACGCAGTATTTT
TRBJ1-2	TRBD1	few	TRBV6-1	CASSGTGGGLWGYTF	TGTGCCAGCAGTGGAACAGGGGGCGGACTGTGGGGCTACACCTTC
TRBJ2-7	-	medium-sized	TRBV19	CASTQSLGAGEEYF	TGTGCCAGTACCCAATCTCTGGGGGCAGGGGAGGAGTACTTC
TRBJ2-2	TRBD1	medium-sized	TRBV15	CATSRGQGARTGELFF	TGTGCCACCAGCAGAGGGCAGGGGGCGCGTACCGGGGAGCTGTTTTTT
TRBJ2-7	-	-	TRBV7-2	CASSLGREAYEQYF	TGTGCCAGCAGCTTGGGGCGGGAAGCCTACGAGCAGTACTTC
TRBJ2-3	-	medium-sized	TRBV6-5	CASRPPGVDTQYF	TGTGCCAGCAGGCCCCCAGGGGTAGATACGCAGTATTTT
TRBJ1-2	-	-	TRBV5-1	CASSLDGIYGYTF	TGCGCCAGCAGCTTGGACGGTATCTATGGCTACACCTTC
TRBJ2-4	-	medium-sized	TRBV19	CASSKAGAKGTNIQYF	TGTGCCAGTAGTAAGGCGGGGGCAAAGGGCACAAACATTCAGTACTTC
TRBJ2-7	-	few	TRBV12-3/TRBV12-4	CASSLGWGLYEQYF	TGTGCCAGCAGTTTAGGTTGGGGGTTGTACGAGCAGTACTTC
TRBJ2-3	TRBD2	many	TRBV24-1	CATSRDYTDTQYF	TGTGCCACCAGCAGGGACTACACAGATACGCAGTATTTT
TRBJ2-6	-	many	TRBV24-1	CATSDSGRISGANVLTF	TGTGCCACCAGTGATTCGGGCAGGATCTCTGGGGCCAACGTCCTGACTTTC
TRBJ2-1	TRBD2	-	TRBV20-1	CSARDMGAGGPRNGQFF	TGCAGTGCTAGAGATATGGGGGCGGGGGGGCCACGAAATGGGCAGTTCTTC
TRBJ2-2	TRBD1	medium-sized	TRBV6-2/TRBV6-3	CASIPALGQGDNTGELFF	TGTGCCAGCATACCCGCCCTTGGACAGGGGGACAACACCGGGGAGCTGTTTTTT
TRBJ1-1	-	-	TRBV20-1	CSATGQPMNTEAFF	TGCAGTGCTACAGGACAGCCGATGAACACTGAAGCTTTCTTT
TRBJ2-3	-	many	TRBV11-2	CASSLSRSNTDTQYF	TGTGCCAGCAGCTTATCTCGGTCTAACACAGATACGCAGTATTTT
TRBJ2-4	-	medium-sized	TRBV29-1	CSVGSRENIQYF	TGCAGCGTTGGTTCGAGGGAAAACATTCAGTACTTC